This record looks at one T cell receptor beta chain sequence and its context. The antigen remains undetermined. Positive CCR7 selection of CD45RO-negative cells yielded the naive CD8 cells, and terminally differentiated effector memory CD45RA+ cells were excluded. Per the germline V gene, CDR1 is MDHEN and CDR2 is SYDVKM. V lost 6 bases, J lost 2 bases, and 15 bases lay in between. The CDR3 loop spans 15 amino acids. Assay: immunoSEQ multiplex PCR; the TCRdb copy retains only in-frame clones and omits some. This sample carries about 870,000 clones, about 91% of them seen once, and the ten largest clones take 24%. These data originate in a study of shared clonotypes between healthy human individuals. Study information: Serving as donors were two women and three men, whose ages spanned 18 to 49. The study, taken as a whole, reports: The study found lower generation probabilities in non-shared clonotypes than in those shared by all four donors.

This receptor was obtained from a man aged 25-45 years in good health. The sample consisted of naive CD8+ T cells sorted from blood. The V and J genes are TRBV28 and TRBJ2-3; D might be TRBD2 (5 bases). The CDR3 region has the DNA TGTGCCAGCAGCCCTCGCCTAGCAATCACAGATACGCAGTATTTT. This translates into CASSPRLAITDTQYF.